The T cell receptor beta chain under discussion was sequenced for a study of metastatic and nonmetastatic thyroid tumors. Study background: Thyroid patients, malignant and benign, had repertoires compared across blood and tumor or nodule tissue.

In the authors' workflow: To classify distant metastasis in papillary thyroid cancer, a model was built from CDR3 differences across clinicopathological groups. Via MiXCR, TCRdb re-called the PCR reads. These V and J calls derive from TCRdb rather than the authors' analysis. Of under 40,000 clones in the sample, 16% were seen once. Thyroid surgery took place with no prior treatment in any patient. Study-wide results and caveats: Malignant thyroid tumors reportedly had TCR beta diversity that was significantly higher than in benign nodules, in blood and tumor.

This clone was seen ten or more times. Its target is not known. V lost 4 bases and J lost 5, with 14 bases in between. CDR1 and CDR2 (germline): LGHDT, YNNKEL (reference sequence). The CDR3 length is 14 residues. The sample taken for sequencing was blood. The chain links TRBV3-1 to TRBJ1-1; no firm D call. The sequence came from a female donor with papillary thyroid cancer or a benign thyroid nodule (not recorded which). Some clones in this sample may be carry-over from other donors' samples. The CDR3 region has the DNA TGTGCCAGCAGCCCCTTACGTAGAGAAACTGAAGCTTTCTTT. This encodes CASSPLRRETEAFF.